One sample yielded the 2 T cell receptor beta chains listed below, sequenced in a study of fetal regulatory T cell absence and autoimmunity. Profiled with immunoSEQ multiplex PCR; TCRdb holds only in-frame clones, not every one. The sample lists some 44,000 clones; about 79% were seen once. The sample consisted of cord blood. The source of these receptors is a newborn boy with IPEX syndrome.

The gene calls are TRBV7-6 and TRBJ1-2; D unresolved. Germline CDR1 SGHVS, CDR2 FNYEAQ. Trimming took off 2 bases at V and 4 bases at J, with 8 bases between the two ends. This CDR3 has 13 residues. For the CDR3, the DNA is TGTGCCAGCAGCTTATCCCACAGCTATGGCTACACCTTC. Amino acids: CASSLSHSYGYTF.

The chain is built from TRBV6-5 and TRBJ1-5; D remains unclear. V lost 5 bases and J 3 bases, leaving 11 bases between the germline ends. CDR3 size: 14 residues. The germline CDR1 and CDR2 sequences are MNHEY and SVGAGI. The CDR3 nucleotides read TGTGCCAGCAGTGAAGGGATTTACAATCAGCCCCAGCATTTT. Residues: CASSEGIYNQPQHF.